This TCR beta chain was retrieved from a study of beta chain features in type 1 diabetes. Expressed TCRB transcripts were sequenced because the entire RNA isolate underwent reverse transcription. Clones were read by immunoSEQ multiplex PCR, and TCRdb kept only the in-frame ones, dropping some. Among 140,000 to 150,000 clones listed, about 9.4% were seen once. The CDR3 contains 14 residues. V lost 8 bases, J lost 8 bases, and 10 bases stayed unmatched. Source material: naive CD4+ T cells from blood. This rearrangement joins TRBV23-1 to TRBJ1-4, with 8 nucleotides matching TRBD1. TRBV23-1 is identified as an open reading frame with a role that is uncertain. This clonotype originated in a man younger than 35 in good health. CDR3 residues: CASRLDRAGEKLFF. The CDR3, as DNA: TGCGCCAGCCGATTGGACAGGGCAGGGGAAAAACTGTTTTTT.